Reported below is one TCR beta chain. The sample comes from a study of control samples from healthy donors and cancer patients. The CDR3 totals 15 residues. Trimming removed 3 bases at V and 4 bases at J, with 12 bases between. Looked up from germline, CDR1 is KGHSH and CDR2 is LQKENI. Sequencing used immunoSEQ multiplex PCR; TCRdb keeps in-frame clones, though not all of them. The sample lists 210,000 or so clones, over 80% occurring once. The material sequenced was blood. This chain connects TRBV18 to TRBJ2-2; maybe TRBD1 (6 bases). This receptor was obtained from a man in his thirties or forties in good health. In DNA form, the CDR3 reads TGTGCCAGCTCACCTTGGCAGGGGCGCACCGGGGAGCTGTTTTTT. Translating it yields CASSPWQGRTGELFF.